This T cell receptor (beta chain) was recorded in a study of T cell responses to AZD1222 COVID-19 vaccine. Findings and limits, study-wide: At 160-218 and 743-854, vaccine-associated CD4 TCRs were dominant, and they spanned spike. Sampling captured repertoires only after the peak T cell response.

Assay used: immunoSEQ multiplex PCR; TCRdb lists only in-frame clones, some missing. The repertoire includes roughly 180,000 clones, 75% to 90% of them detected once, and about 6.9% sits in the top ten. V dropped 4 bases and J dropped 1 base, with 13 bases sitting between them. The CDR3 sequence is 15 residues long. Germline CDR1 is LGHDT and CDR2 is YNNKEL (reference sequence). Details on this clone: As yet, its antigen is unknown.

This rearrangement joins TRBV3-1 (or the pseudogene TRBV3-2) to TRBJ1-1; unclear D gene. This clonotype was sampled from an adult in good health. This sample comprised peripheral blood, obtained on day 0 of AZD1222 vaccination. The CDR3 is CASSLAGFQNTEAFF. The CDR3 DNA reads TGTGCCAGCAGCCTTGCCGGGTTCCAGAACACTGAAGCTTTCTTT.